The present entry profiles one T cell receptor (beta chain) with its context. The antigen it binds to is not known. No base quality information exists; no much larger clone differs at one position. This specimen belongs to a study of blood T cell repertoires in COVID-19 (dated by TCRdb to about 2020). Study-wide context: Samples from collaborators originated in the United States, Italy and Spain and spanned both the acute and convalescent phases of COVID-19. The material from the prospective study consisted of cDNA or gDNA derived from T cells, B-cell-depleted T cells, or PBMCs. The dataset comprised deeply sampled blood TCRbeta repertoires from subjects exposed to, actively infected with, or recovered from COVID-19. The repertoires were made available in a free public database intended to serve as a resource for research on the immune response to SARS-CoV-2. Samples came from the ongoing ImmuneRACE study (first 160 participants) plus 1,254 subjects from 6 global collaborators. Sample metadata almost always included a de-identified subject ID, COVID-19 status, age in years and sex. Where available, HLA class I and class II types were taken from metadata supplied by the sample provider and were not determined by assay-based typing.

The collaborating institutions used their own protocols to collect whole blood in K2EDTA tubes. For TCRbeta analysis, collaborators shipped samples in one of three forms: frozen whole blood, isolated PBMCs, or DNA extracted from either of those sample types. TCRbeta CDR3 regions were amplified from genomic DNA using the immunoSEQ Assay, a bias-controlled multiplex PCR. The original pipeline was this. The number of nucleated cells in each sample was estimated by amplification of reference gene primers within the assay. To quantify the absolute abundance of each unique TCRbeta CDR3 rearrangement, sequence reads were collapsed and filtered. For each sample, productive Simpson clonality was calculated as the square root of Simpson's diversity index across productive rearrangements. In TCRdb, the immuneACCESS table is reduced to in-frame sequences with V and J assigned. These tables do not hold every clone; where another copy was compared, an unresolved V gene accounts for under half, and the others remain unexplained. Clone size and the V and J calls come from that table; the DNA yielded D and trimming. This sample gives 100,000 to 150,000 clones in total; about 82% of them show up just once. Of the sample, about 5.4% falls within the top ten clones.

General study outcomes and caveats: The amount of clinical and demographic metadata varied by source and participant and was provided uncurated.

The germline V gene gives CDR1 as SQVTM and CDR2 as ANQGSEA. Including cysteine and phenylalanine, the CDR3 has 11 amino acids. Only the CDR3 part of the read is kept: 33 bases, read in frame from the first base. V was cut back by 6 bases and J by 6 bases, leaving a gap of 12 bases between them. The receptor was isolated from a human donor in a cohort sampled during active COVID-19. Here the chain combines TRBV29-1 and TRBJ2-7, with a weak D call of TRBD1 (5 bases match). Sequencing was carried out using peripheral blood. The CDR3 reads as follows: CSVSDSREQYF. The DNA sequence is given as TGCAGCGTCTCAGACAGCCGCGAGCAGTACTTC.